These 30 T cell receptor beta chains were sequenced from one sample in a study of T cell changes during pregnancy in multiple sclerosis (dated by TCRdb to the late 2010s). Library preparation used the immunoSEQ multiplex PCR assay. In TCRdb, the immuneACCESS table is reduced to in-frame sequences with V and J assigned. These tables do not hold every clone; where another copy was compared, an unresolved V gene accounts for under half, and the others remain unexplained. This sample lists under 110,000 clones; roughly 90% were detected once. The top ten clones comprise 1.6% of the sample. This material consisted of peripheral blood, taken after pregnancy. These receptor sequences come from a female donor with multiple sclerosis, enrolled in a pregnancy study.

J is TRBJ2-7 and V is TRBV6-1, with 16 bases aligning to TRBD2. Trimming took 3 bases from V and 12 from J; bases not matched to a gene: 8. Germline V gene data show CDR1 as MNHNS and CDR2 as SASEGT. This CDR3 spans 15 amino acids. CDR3 region: CASSDTGTSGRAWYF. DNA for the CDR3: TGTGCCAGCAGTGACACCGGGACTAGCGGGAGGGCCTGGTACTTC.

This chain uses TRBV18 with TRBJ1-2; 7 nucleotides align to TRBD1. Per the germline V gene, CDR1 is KGHSH and CDR2 is LQKENI. V shed 3 bases and J 5 bases; nucleotides not matched to a gene: 12. The CDR3 contains 16 residues. This CDR3 reads CASSPTRDSRRYGYTF. The CDR3 DNA sequence: TGTGCCAGCTCACCTACGAGGGACAGCAGACGATATGGCTACACCTTC. Variable domain in full (rest from reference TRBV18 and TRBJ1-2): NAGVMQNPRHLVRRRGQEARLRCSPMKGHSHVYWYRQLPEEGLKFMVYLQKENIIDESGMPKERFSAEFPKEGPSILRIQQVVRGDSAAYFCASSPTRDSRRYGYTFGSGTRLTVV.

The chain links TRBV11-1 to TRBJ2-7, with TRBD1 as a possible D gene (6 bases). This CDR3 comprises 13 residues. CDR1 SGHAT and CDR2 FQDESV come from the germline V gene (reference sequence). Between the trimmed V and J ends, which lost 1 base and 5 bases, there was a span of 9 bases. The CDR3 region has the DNA TGTGCCAGCAGCTTAGACAGGGCGGACGAGCAGTACTTC. Protein: CASSLDRADEQYF.

The J gene is TRBJ1-5, the V gene TRBV2, with unresolved D. Germline assignment: CDR1 SNHLY and CDR2 FYNNEI. With 5 bases removed from V and 3 bases from J, the gap between germline ends came to 8 bases. The CDR3 has 13 residues. The CDR3 region has the DNA TGTGCCAGCAGTAGACATACCAATCAGCCCCAGCATTTT. Encoded protein: CASSRHTNQPQHF.

This chain joins TRBV28 and TRBJ2-7, with 7 bases matching TRBD2. CDR1 is MDHEN and CDR2 is SYDVKM in the germline V gene. This CDR3 spans 13 amino acids. V lost 6 bases and J lost 3; bases outside the gene matches: 5. This CDR3 reads CASRSGVYYEQYF. The CDR3 bases are TGTGCCAGCAGGAGCGGGGTTTACTACGAGCAGTACTTC.

This sequence joins TRBV5-4 and TRBJ2-7, with 7 positions matching TRBD1. The germline V gene encodes CDR1 SGHNT and CDR2 YYREEE (reference sequence). CDR3 length equals 15 residues. Unmatched junction bases numbered 11, after V lost 4 bases and J lost 4 bases. Here the CDR3 DNA reads TGTGCCAGCAGCCCGGACAGGTCCCTTGTTTACGAGCAGTACTTC. This encodes CASSPDRSLVYEQYF.

This chain uses TRBV7-8 with TRBJ1-1, with a weak D call TRBD1 (6 bases). This CDR3 is built from 15 residues. CDR1 SGHVS and CDR2 FQNEAQ come from the germline V gene. V was shortened by 1 base and J by 4 bases, with 13 bases between the two germline ends. This chain's CDR3 is CASSLDAGAVTEAFF. CDR3 nucleotide sequence: TGTGCCAGCAGCTTAGATGCAGGGGCTGTCACTGAAGCTTTCTTT.

In regard to this clone: An end of the junction does not agree with germline; a read error may underlie this. The V and J genes are TRBV14 and TRBJ2-7, with D tentatively TRBD1 (6 bases). Looked up from germline, CDR1 is SGHDN and CDR2 is FVKESK. The CDR3 runs to 13 residues. CDR3 coding DNA: TGTGCCAGCAGCCAGACAGGAATATACGGGCAGTACTTC. Its translation: CASSQTGIYGQYF. The whole variable domain, filled in from reference TRBV14 and TRBJ2-7, reads EAGVTQFPSHSVIEKGQTVTLRCDPISGHDNLYWYRRVMGKEIKFLLHFVKESKQDESGMPNNRFLAERTGGTYSTLKVQPAELEDSGVYFCASSQTGIYGQYFGPGTRLTVT.

This clone occurred once. The chain has TRBV19 and TRBJ2-2; D ambiguous. CDR3 size: 12 residues. The V end was cut by 4 bases, the J end by 9 bases, with 9 bases between. The germline V gene has CDR1 LNHDA and CDR2 SQIVND (reference sequence). The CDR3 loop reads CASSSAGRELFF. The CDR3 nucleotides are TGTGCCAGTAGTAGCGCAGGAAGGGAGCTGTTTTTT.

V and J are TRBV30 and TRBJ2-7; the D gene is possibly TRBD1 (6 bases). There are 15 residues in the CDR3. Germline values: CDR1 GTSNPN, CDR2 SVGIG (reference sequence). The germline V and J ends were trimmed by 3 bases and 1 base, with 16 bases remaining between them. CDR3: CAWREDSPPSYEQYF. The CDR3 DNA follows: TGTGCCTGGAGGGAGGACAGTCCCCCTTCCTACGAGCAGTACTTC.

The rearrangement links TRBV7-9 to TRBJ1-1, with TRBD1 matching over 8 bases. After removal of 3 bases from V and 0 bases from J, the junction contained 6 bases not matched to a gene. Germline V gene lookup returns CDR1 SEHNR and CDR2 FQNEAQ (reference sequence). CDR3 length equals 16 residues. CDR3 DNA sequence: TGTGCCAGCAGCTTCCTCCGGGACAGGTTGAACACTGAAGCTTTCTTT. Translating it yields CASSFLRDRLNTEAFF.

The chain combines TRBV7-9 with TRBJ2-2; D gene uncertain. The CDR3 extends over 14 amino acids. Germline V gene sequence: CDR1 SEHNR, CDR2 FQNEAQ (reference sequence). V was shortened by 5 bases and J by 1 base, with 8 bases between the two germline ends. The chain's CDR3 is CASSPRQNTGELFF. Here the CDR3 DNA reads TGTGCCAGCAGCCCGAGACAGAACACCGGGGAGCTGTTTTTT.

This chain connects TRBV5-4 to TRBJ2-3; D is ambiguous. The CDR3 consists of 17 residues. V was clipped by 0 bases and J by 0 bases, with 14 bases between them. Per germline, CDR1 SGHNT and CDR2 YYREEE (reference sequence). CDR3 in DNA: TGTGCCAGCAGCTTGGCCGCCTCAATTACTAGCACAGATACGCAGTATTTT. This sequence encodes CASSLAASITSTDTQYF.

CDR3 sequence: CASKRSGTHSNQPQHF. CDR3 nucleotides: TGTGCCAGCAAGCGGTCCGGGACTCATAGCAATCAGCCCCAGCATTTT. The chain links TRBV27 to TRBJ1-5; D possibly corresponds to TRBD1 (5 bases). Between the trimmed V and J ends, which lost 7 bases and 0 bases, there was a span of 16 bases. The CDR3 is 16 residues long. The germline CDR1 and CDR2 sequences are MNHEY and SMNVEV (reference sequence).

The rearrangement links TRBV2 to TRBJ2-3, with 8 positions matching TRBD1. This CDR3 has 15 residues. Germline-derived CDR1 and CDR2 are SNHLY and FYNNEI. V was pared by 8 bases and J by 1 base, with 8 bases of the junction left unmatched. DNA of the CDR3: TGTGCCAGCGGGTCGGGGACAGGCGGCACAGATACGCAGTATTTT. Protein product: CASGSGTGGTDTQYF.

The V call is TRBV19, the J call TRBJ1-2; 8 nucleotides align to TRBD1. The V segment lost 6 bases and the J segment 4 bases; nucleotides outside the gene matches: 7. The germline V gene encodes CDR1 LNHDA and CDR2 SQIVND (reference sequence). The length of the CDR3 is 14 residues. The DNA for the CDR3 is TGTGCCAGTAGCCCGGACAGGGTCAGCTATGGCTACACCTTC. Protein sequence: CASSPDRVSYGYTF.

The rearrangement uses TRBV27 and TRBJ2-4; D not certain. The V gene lost 4 bases and the J gene lost 1 base, with 11 bases spanning the gap. This CDR3 has 15 amino acids. In germline, CDR1 is MNHEY, CDR2 SMNVEV (reference sequence). Written as DNA, the CDR3 is TGTGCCAGCAGTTCCGCCGAGTCGGCCAAAAACATTCAGTACTTC. It codes for CASSSAESAKNIQYF.

V usage is TRBV30 and J usage is TRBJ1-1; the D is unclear. In germline, CDR1 is GTSNPN, CDR2 SVGIG (reference sequence). CDR3 length equals 16 residues. Trimming cost V 0 bases and J 0 bases, with 14 bases left between them. The CDR3 sequence: CAWSVLGTRMNTEAFF. The CDR3 DNA is TGTGCCTGGAGTGTACTAGGCACGAGAATGAACACTGAAGCTTTCTTT.

Here the CDR3 DNA reads TGCGCCAGCAGCCAAGTTTTACTAGCGCGAGAGACCCAGTACTTC. Translated, it gives CASSQVLLARETQYF. The chain couples TRBV4-1 to TRBJ2-5; 7 bases agree with TRBD2. The CDR3 is made up of 15 amino acids. Trimming at V came to 1 base and at J to 4 bases, leaving 6 bases not matched to a gene. Germline CDR1 is MGHRA and CDR2 is YSYEKL.

In this sample, this clone turned up once. The J gene is TRBJ2-2, the V gene TRBV7-3, with 7 bases matching TRBD2. The CDR3 extends over 16 amino acids. Per the germline V gene, CDR1 is SGHTA and CDR2 is FQGTGA. With V trimmed by 5 bases and J by 4 bases, 10 bases remained unmatched. The CDR3 region has the DNA TGTGCCAGCAGCGCGCTCCCTAGCGGCGGCACCGGGGAGCTGTTTTTT. Its translation: CASSALPSGGTGELFF.

The chain recombines TRBV5-4 with TRBJ2-3; 9 nucleotides match TRBD1. This CDR3 spans 14 amino acids. J gave up 3 bases and V 4 bases, and 3 bases lay outside the gene matches. Germline assignment: CDR1 SGHNT and CDR2 YYREEE (reference sequence). The CDR3 loop reads CASSKDRGTDTQYF. The DNA of the CDR3 is TGTGCCAGCAGCAAGGACAGGGGAACAGATACGCAGTATTTT.

The chain uses TRBV5-3 and TRBJ1-3; D possibly corresponds to TRBD1 (6 bases). TRBV5-3 is marked as an open reading frame, function uncertain. The V gene lost 4 bases and the J gene lost 0 bases, with 14 bases spanning the gap. The CDR3 length is 16 residues. CDR3 sequence reads: CARSTRTASSGNTIYF. CDR3 bases: TGTGCCAGAAGCACCCGGACAGCGAGCTCTGGAAACACCATATATTTT.

The chain employs TRBV6-6 and TRBJ1-1; TRBD1 might be the D (5 bases). V was cut by 6 bases and J by 2 bases, with 10 bases left in between. This CDR3 has 13 residues. Germline CDR1 MNHNY, CDR2 SVGAGI (reference sequence). The DNA of the CDR3 is TGTGCCAGCAGCCACGACAGAAACACTGAAGCTTTCTTT. Residues: CASSHDRNTEAFF.

This clone came up a few times. The V and J genes are TRBV20-1 and TRBJ1-2; D call uncertain. CDR1 DFQATT and CDR2 SNEGSKA come from the germline V gene (reference sequence). This CDR3 comprises 10 residues. V gave up 3 bases and J gave up 7 bases, with 6 bases separating them. CDR3 sequence: CSASVVGYTF. CDR3 bases: TGCAGTGCTAGTGTAGTTGGCTACACCTTC.

The genes are TRBV6-5 and TRBJ2-7; a weak D match, TRBD2 (7 bases). V was cut by 4 bases and J by 2 bases, with 18 bases left in between. Germline CDR1 and CDR2: MNHEY and SVGAGI. The CDR3 totals 16 residues. For the CDR3, the DNA is TGTGCCAGCAGTTCCGCTCCTCTAGGGGGGGCCTACGAGCAGTACTTC. Amino acid sequence: CASSSAPLGGAYEQYF.

This chain uses TRBV9 with TRBJ1-1; TRBD1 is a possible D gene (5 bases). There are 16 residues in the CDR3. Looked up from germline, CDR1 is SGDLS and CDR2 is YYNGEE. Trimming shortened V by 2 bases and J by 3 bases, and 17 bases separated the two germline ends. The CDR3: CASSVGGGKWDTEAFF. The DNA for the CDR3 is TGTGCCAGCAGCGTGGGGGGGGGTAAGTGGGACACTGAAGCTTTCTTT.

The chain carries TRBV19 and TRBJ2-5, with 10 nucleotides matching TRBD2. V gave up 3 bases and J gave up 5 bases; unmatched junction bases: 6. The CDR3 has 15 residues. The V gene's germline CDR1 is LNHDA and CDR2 SQIVND (reference sequence). The CDR3 nucleotides read TGTGCCAGTAGTATTACTAGCGGGGATGGGGAGACCCAGTACTTC. The encoded protein is CASSITSGDGETQYF.

The V and J genes are TRBV10-2 and TRBJ2-1, with a weak D call TRBD2 (6 bases). Germline lookup yields CDR1 WSHSY and CDR2 SAAADI. The length of the CDR3 is 13 residues. The V end lost 8 bases, the J end lost 9 bases, and 17 bases lay between the germline ends. The CDR3 DNA sequence: TGCGCCAGCCGAACCGGGAGAGGGACTGAGCAGTTCTTC. Protein: CASRTGRGTEQFF.

J is TRBJ2-7 and V is TRBV18, with a possible D match to TRBD2 (6 bases). The CDR3 has 14 amino acids. V was shortened by 5 bases and J by 7 bases, with 18 bases between the two germline ends. Germline V gene lookup returns CDR1 KGHSH and CDR2 LQKENI. The CDR3 bases are TGTGCCAGCTCAGCTGACGGAGGGTCGAGGGAGCAGTACTTC. Its protein product is CASSADGGSREQYF.

The chain combines TRBV5-1 with TRBJ2-1; 15 bases agree with TRBD2. Trimming cost V 7 bases and J 6 bases; bases outside gene matches: 8. This CDR3 is 16 amino acids long. Germline-derived CDR1 and CDR2 are SGHRS and YFSETQ. As DNA, the CDR3 is TGCGCCAGCTGCCGGGGACTAGCGGGGGGCCTCAATGAGCAGTTCTTC. Amino acids: CASCRGLAGGLNEQFF.